This T cell receptor (beta chain) was identified during a study of blood T cell repertoires in COVID-19. Overall study: T cells, B-cell-depleted T cells, or PBMCs supplied cDNA or gDNA.

Per the original methods: Researchers report that nucleated cell counts were estimated from reference gene primer amplification. This table comes from immunoSEQ multiplex PCR, and its TCRdb copy is limited to in-frame clones, with some not included. V and J calls and clone size come straight from that table; D and trimming were deduced from the DNA. The sample records around 220,000 clones, around 80% being singletons. The CDR3 runs to 14 residues. Germline V lookup: CDR1 SNHLY, CDR2 FYNNEI. V shed 5 bases, J shed 5 bases, and the junction held 8 bases outside the gene matches. Sequences were obtained from peripheral blood. This receptor was taken from a human donor in a cohort sampled during active COVID-19. The genes are TRBV2 and TRBJ1-1; 7 bases agree with TRBD1. CDR3 residues: CASSRTGFGTEAFF. Here the CDR3 DNA reads TGTGCCAGCAGTCGGACAGGATTTGGGACTGAAGCTTTCTTT.